The 21 T cell receptor beta chains given below trace back to one sample, sequenced in a study of OX40 agonist ivuxolimab in advanced cancers. The method was immunoSEQ multiplex PCR; TCRdb's version includes in-frame clones alone and lacks a portion of them. The sample has some 80,000 clones; roughly 84% are singletons. Material: CD4+ or CD8+ T cells sorted from blood, obtained in a trial of the OX40 agonist ivuxolimab. The receptors stem from an adult with an advanced solid tumor such as melanoma, head and neck, liver or kidney cancer.

DNA of the CDR3: TGTGCCAGCAGTGAAGGGACTTCCGTCTATGGCTACACCTTC. This translates into CASSEGTSVYGYTF. V is TRBV25-1 and J is TRBJ1-2, with a tentative D call TRBD1 (5 bases). The V end was cut by 2 bases, the J end by 4 bases, with 11 bases between. Germline values: CDR1 MGHDK, CDR2 SYGVNS. CDR3 length: 14 residues.

This rearrangement joins TRBV2 to TRBJ1-5, with TRBD1 matching 8 bases. The J segment lost 7 bases and the V segment lost 5 bases, leaving 10 bases of the junction unmatched. The CDR3 has 15 residues. CDR1 and CDR2 (germline): SNHLY, FYNNEI. The CDR3 coding sequence is TGTGCCAGCAGTTCTACAGGGGGGCGACGGCAGCCCCAGCATTTT. It specifies CASSSTGGRRQPQHF.

This rearrangement joins TRBV27 to TRBJ2-1; 7 bases align to TRBD2. In germline, CDR1 is MNHEY, CDR2 SMNVEV (reference sequence). This CDR3 spans 16 amino acids. The V and J ends lost 1 base and 3 bases, in that order; junction bases with no gene match: 6. The DNA for the CDR3 is TGTGCCAGCAGTTTATTGACTAGCAGGATCTACAATGAGCAGTTCTTC. Protein: CASSLLTSRIYNEQFF.

In its sample, this clone was seen a few times. V and J are TRBV30 and TRBJ1-5; tentative D call: TRBD1 (6 bases). V lost 2 bases, J lost 6 bases, and 14 bases lay in between. The CDR3 loop spans 14 amino acids. From germline, CDR1 is GTSNPN and CDR2 SVGIG (reference sequence). DNA for the CDR3: TGTGCCTGGAGTAGGGGCAGGGGAAGTCAGCCCCAGCATTTT. Amino acids: CAWSRGRGSQPQHF.

The chain's CDR3 is CASSFQPNIRPYSNQPQHF. For the CDR3, the DNA is TGTGCCAGCAGCTTCCAACCCAATATCCGTCCCTATAGCAATCAGCCCCAGCATTTT. The rearrangement joins TRBV7-2 to TRBJ1-5; D gene ambiguous. Between the trimmed V and J ends, which lost 3 bases and 0 bases, there was a span of 21 bases. The CDR3 runs to 19 residues. Looked up from germline, CDR1 is SGHTA and CDR2 is FQGNSA.

The chain links TRBV14 to TRBJ2-1; D remains ambiguous. From germline, CDR1 is SGHDN and CDR2 FVKESK. This CDR3 has 15 residues. V was pared by 1 base and J by 9 bases, with 16 bases between. DNA of the CDR3: TGTGCCAGCAGCCAAGGGATCGACTTTATCGCTGAGCAGTTCTTC. Its translation: CASSQGIDFIAEQFF.

The chain links TRBV27 to TRBJ1-6; maybe TRBD1 (5 bases). The germline V gene encodes CDR1 MNHEY and CDR2 SMNVEV (reference sequence). This CDR3 is 17 amino acids long. V was shortened by 3 bases and J by 7 bases, with 19 bases between the two germline ends. For the CDR3, the DNA is TGTGCCAGCAGTTTTGGGTTGGGACCAGCTGACAATTCACCCCTCCACTTT. Translated: CASSFGLGPADNSPLHF.

The chain employs TRBV6-1 and TRBJ2-7; 10 positions match TRBD1. Germline loops: CDR1 MNHNS, CDR2 SASEGT. The CDR3 length is 13 residues. The CDR3 region is CSIGDRGTYEQYF. CDR3 sequence (DNA): TGTTCCATCGGGGACAGGGGAACCTACGAGCAGTACTTC.

The rearrangement links TRBV5-1 to TRBJ2-7; 9 positions agree with TRBD1. CDR3 size: 16 residues. J was trimmed by 3 bases and V by 0 bases; bases with no gene match: 7. Per the germline V gene, CDR1 is SGHRS and CDR2 is YFSETQ. The CDR3 sequence: CASSLATTGGDYEQYF. CDR3 DNA: TGCGCCAGCAGCTTGGCGACCACAGGGGGCGACTACGAGCAGTACTTC.

This chain connects TRBV6-1 to TRBJ1-5; TRBD1 agrees at 9 bases. The CDR3 has 16 residues. The trim removed 2 bases at V and 1 base at J, leaving 3 bases unmatched. CDR1 and CDR2 from the germline V gene are MNHNS and SASEGT. CDR3: CASSERDRESNQPQHF. In nucleotides, the CDR3 is TGTGCCAGCAGTGAACGGGACAGGGAAAGCAATCAGCCCCAGCATTTT.

This clone showed up just once. J is TRBJ2-1 and V is TRBV10-2; the match to TRBD2 covers 10 bases. The CDR3 runs 14 residues. CDR1 is WSHSY, CDR2 SAAADI, per germline. The V segment lost 6 bases and the J segment 4 bases; nucleotides outside the gene matches: 3. CDR3 region: CASRLAGFYNEQFF. The CDR3 nucleotides are TGCGCCAGCAGACTAGCGGGATTTTACAATGAGCAGTTCTTC.

V usage is TRBV18 and J usage is TRBJ2-3; no clear D. Per germline, CDR1 KGHSH and CDR2 LQKENI. Deletions cut 2 bases from V and 4 bases from J, with 10 bases between. This CDR3 is built from 14 residues. The CDR3 loop reads CASSPLADPDTQYF. CDR3 nucleotide sequence: TGTGCCAGCTCACCATTGGCCGATCCAGATACGCAGTATTTT. Full variable domain (missing parts from reference TRBV18 and TRBJ2-3): NAGVMQNPRHLVRRRGQEARLRCSPMKGHSHVYWYRQLPEEGLKFMVYLQKENIIDESGMPKERFSAEFPKEGPSILRIQQVVRGDSAAYFCASSPLADPDTQYFGPGTRLTVL.

The rearrangement links TRBV18 to TRBJ2-5; TRBD1 or TRBD2 may be the D gene (5 bases each). V gave up 2 bases and J gave up 4 bases, with 8 bases separating them. Germline V gene data show CDR1 as KGHSH and CDR2 as LQKENI. The CDR3 is 13 amino acids. The CDR3 bases are TGTGCCAGCTCACCAGGGGGTGGAGAGACCCAGTACTTC. Protein product: CASSPGGGETQYF. The whole variable domain, remainder taken from reference TRBV18 and TRBJ2-5, is NAGVMQNPRHLVRRRGQEARLRCSPMKGHSHVYWYRQLPEEGLKFMVYLQKENIIDESGMPKERFSAEFPKEGPSILRIQQVVRGDSAAYFCASSPGGGETQYFGPGTRLLVL.

V and J are TRBV15 and TRBJ2-1; TRBD2 matches 13 bases. V gave up 1 base and J gave up 9 bases; unmatched junction bases: 9. The CDR3 consists of 17 residues. Germline CDR1 and CDR2: LNHNV and YYDKDF (reference sequence). CDR3 bases: TGTGCCACCAGCAGAGGGAGGACTAGCGGGAGTGGGAGTGAGCAGTTCTTC. Its translation: CATSRGRTSGSGSEQFF.

J is TRBJ2-1 and V is TRBV11-2; 8 bases line up with TRBD2. Per the germline V gene, CDR1 is SGHAT and CDR2 is FQNNGV. The CDR3 is made up of 15 amino acids. Trimming took 2 bases from V and 4 from J; bases not matched to a gene: 4. The CDR3 DNA follows: TGTGCCAGCAGCTTATCGGCGGGGGGATACAATGAGCAGTTCTTC. Protein sequence: CASSLSAGGYNEQFF. The full variable domain, completed using reference TRBV11-2 and TRBJ2-1, is EAGVAQSPRYKIIEKRQSVAFWCNPISGHATLYWYQQILGQGPKLLIQFQNNGVVDDSQLPKDRFSAERLKGVDSTLKIQPAKLEDSAVYLCASSLSAGGYNEQFFGPGTRLTVL.

The genes are TRBV5-1 and TRBJ2-1, with D uncertain. CDR3 length equals 15 residues. Germline CDR1 reads SGHRS; CDR2 reads YFSETQ. V lost 1 base, J lost 7 bases, and 15 bases lay in between. For the CDR3, the DNA is TGCGCCAGCAGCTTGTCCGGCGCCCTGTCAAATGAGCAGTTCTTC. It translates to CASSLSGALSNEQFF.

This rearrangement joins TRBV11-2 to TRBJ2-7; no definite D call. The V gene's germline CDR1 is SGHAT and CDR2 FQNNGV. V lost 3 bases, J lost 3 bases, and 9 bases lay in between. This CDR3 contains 13 residues. The CDR3 DNA reads TGTGCCAGCAGCTTTGGGGAACTCTACGAGCAGTACTTC. Translated, it gives CASSFGELYEQYF.

The gene calls are TRBV5-8 and TRBJ1-1; 9 positions match TRBD1. V shed 0 bases, J shed 5 bases, and the junction held 11 bases outside the gene matches. Germline CDR1 and CDR2: SGHTS and YDEGEE. The CDR3 runs to 17 residues. CDR3 loop: CASSLVTGGFEGTEAFF. The CDR3 nucleotides are TGTGCCAGCAGCTTGGTCACAGGGGGCTTCGAAGGTACTGAAGCTTTCTTT.

The genes are TRBV19 and TRBJ1-4; D is ambiguous. Germline CDR1 LNHDA, CDR2 SQIVND (reference sequence). Trimming removed 3 bases at V and 0 bases at J, with 11 bases between. This CDR3 spans 16 amino acids. DNA of the CDR3: TGTGCCAGTAGTATGGGCTTCCGAGCAACTAATGAAAAACTGTTTTTT. Amino acids: CASSMGFRATNEKLFF.

The chain joins TRBV5-1 to TRBJ2-3; 11 positions match TRBD2. CDR1 SGHRS and CDR2 YFSETQ come from the germline V gene. This CDR3 comprises 18 residues. V lost 0 bases to trimming and J lost 1 base; unmatched junction nucleotides: 7. CDR3 residues: CASSLGSSGGARTDTQYF. CDR3 coding DNA: TGCGCCAGCAGCTTGGGTAGTAGCGGGGGGGCTCGCACAGATACGCAGTATTTT.

The chain employs TRBV19 and TRBJ1-5; 7 bases fit TRBD1. CDR1 and CDR2 (germline): LNHDA, SQIVND (reference sequence). V lost 9 bases to trimming and J lost 4 bases; unmatched junction nucleotides: 9. CDR3 length equals 14 residues. The CDR3 DNA follows: TGTGCCAGCAGAAGACAGGGTTCGAATCAGCCCCAGCATTTT. This codes for CASRRQGSNQPQHF.